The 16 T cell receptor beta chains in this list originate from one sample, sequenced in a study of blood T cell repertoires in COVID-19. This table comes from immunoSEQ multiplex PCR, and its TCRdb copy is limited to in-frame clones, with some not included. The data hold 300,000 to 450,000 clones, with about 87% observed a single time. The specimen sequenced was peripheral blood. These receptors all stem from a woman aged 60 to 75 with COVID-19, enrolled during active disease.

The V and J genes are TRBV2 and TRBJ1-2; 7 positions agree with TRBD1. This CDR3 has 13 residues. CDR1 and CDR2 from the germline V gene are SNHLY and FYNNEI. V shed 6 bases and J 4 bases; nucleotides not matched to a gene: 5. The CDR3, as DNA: TGTGCCAGCAGGGGGGACAGCCGCTATGGCTACACCTTC. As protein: CASRGDSRYGYTF. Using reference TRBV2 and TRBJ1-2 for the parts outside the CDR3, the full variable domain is EPEVTQTPSHQVTQMGQEVILRCVPISNHLYFYWYRQILGQKVEFLVSFYNNEISEKSEIFDDQFSVERPDGSNFTLKIRSTKLEDSAMYFCASRGDSRYGYTFGSGTRLTVV.

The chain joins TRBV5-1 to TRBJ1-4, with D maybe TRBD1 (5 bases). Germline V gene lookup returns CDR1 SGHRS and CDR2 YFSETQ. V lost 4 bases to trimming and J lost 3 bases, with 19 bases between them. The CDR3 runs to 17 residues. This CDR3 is CASSPGVLQGANEKLFF. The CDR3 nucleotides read TGCGCCAGCAGCCCGGGGGTCTTACAAGGGGCTAATGAAAAACTGTTTTTT.

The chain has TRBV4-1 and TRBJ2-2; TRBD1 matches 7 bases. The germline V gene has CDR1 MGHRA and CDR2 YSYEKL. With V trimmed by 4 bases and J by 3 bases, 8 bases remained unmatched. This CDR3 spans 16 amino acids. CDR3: CASSRDSQTYTGELFF. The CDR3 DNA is TGCGCCAGCAGCCGGGACAGTCAAACTTACACCGGGGAGCTGTTTTTT.

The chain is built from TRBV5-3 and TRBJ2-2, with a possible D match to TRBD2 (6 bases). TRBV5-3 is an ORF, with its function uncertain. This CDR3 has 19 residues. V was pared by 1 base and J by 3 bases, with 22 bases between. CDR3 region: CARSLYVRRGASYTGELFF. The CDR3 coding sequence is TGTGCCAGAAGCTTGTATGTTAGGAGGGGCGCTTCGTACACCGGGGAGCTGTTTTTT.

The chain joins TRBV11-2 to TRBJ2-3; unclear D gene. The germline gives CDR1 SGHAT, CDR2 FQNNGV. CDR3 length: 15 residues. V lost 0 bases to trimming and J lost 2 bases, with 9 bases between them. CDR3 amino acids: CASSLDPSSTDTQYF. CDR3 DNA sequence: TGTGCCAGCAGCTTAGATCCGAGTTCCACAGATACGCAGTATTTT.

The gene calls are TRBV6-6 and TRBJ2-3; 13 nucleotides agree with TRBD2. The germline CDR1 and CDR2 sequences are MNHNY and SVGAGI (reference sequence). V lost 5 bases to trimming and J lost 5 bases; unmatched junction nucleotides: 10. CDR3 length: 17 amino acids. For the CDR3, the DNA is TGTGCCAGCAGTCGGACCGGGACTAGCGGGGTGGGAGATACGCAGTATTTT. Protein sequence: CASSRTGTSGVGDTQYF.

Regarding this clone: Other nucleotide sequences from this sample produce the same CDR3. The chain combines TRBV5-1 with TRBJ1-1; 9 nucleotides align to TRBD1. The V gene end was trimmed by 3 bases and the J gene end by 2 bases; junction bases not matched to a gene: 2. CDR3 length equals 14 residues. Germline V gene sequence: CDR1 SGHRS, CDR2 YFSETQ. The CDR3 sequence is CASSSGQGNTEAFF. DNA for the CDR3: TGCGCCAGCAGCTCGGGACAGGGTAACACTGAAGCTTTCTTT.

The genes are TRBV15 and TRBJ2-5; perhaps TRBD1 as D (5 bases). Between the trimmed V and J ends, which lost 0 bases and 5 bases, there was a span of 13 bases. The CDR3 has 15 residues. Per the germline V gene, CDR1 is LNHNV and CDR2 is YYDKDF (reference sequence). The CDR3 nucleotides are TGTGCCACCAGCAGAGATCGCGACAGAAGGGAGACCCAGTACTTC. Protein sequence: CATSRDRDRRETQYF.

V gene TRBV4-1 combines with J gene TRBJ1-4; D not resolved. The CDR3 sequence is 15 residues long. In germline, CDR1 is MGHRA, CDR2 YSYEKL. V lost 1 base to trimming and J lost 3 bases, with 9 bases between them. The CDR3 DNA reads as TGCGCCAGCAGCCAAGGTTTTACAGCTAATGAAAAACTGTTTTTT. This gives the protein CASSQGFTANEKLFF.

The CDR3 bases are TGTGCCACCAGCCCGGGACAGGGAAATGAAAAACTGTTTTTT. Translating gives CATSPGQGNEKLFF. The rearrangement uses TRBV24-1 and TRBJ1-4; 9 bases map to TRBD1. Germline lookup yields CDR1 KGHDR and CDR2 SFDVKD. The junction had 4 bases not matched to a gene; V was cut back by 7 bases and J by 5 bases. The CDR3 runs to 14 residues.

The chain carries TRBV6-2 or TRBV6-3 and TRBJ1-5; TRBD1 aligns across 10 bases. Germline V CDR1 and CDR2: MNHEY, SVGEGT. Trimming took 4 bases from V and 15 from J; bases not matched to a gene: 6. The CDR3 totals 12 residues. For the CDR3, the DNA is TGTGCCAGCAGTTTCGGGACAGGGGAAACGCATTTT. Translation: CASSFGTGETHF.

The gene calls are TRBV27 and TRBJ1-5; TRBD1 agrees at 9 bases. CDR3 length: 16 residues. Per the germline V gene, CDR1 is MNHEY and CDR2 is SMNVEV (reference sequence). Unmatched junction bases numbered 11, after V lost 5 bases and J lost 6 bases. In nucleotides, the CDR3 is TGTGCCAGCAGTCCCCAGGACAGGGGACATGGTCAGCCCCAGCATTTT. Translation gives CASSPQDRGHGQPQHF.

CDR3 in amino acids: CASSLPGSEKLFF. CDR3 in DNA: TGCGCCAGCAGCTTGCCGGGGTCTGAAAAACTGTTTTTT. The gene calls are TRBV5-1 and TRBJ1-4, with unresolved D. The CDR3 is 13 amino acids. V lost 1 base to trimming and J lost 7 bases, with 8 bases between them. Germline CDR1 SGHRS, CDR2 YFSETQ.

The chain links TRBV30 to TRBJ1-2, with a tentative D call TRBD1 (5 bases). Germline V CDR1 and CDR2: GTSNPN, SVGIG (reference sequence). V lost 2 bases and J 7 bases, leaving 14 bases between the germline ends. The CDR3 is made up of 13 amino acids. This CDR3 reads CAWSPQGSLGYTF. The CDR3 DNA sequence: TGTGCCTGGAGTCCGCAGGGCTCCCTTGGCTACACCTTC. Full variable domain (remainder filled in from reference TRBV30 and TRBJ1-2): SQTIHQWPATLVQPVGSPLSLECTVEGTSNPNLYWYRQAAGRGLQLLFYSVGIGQISSEVPQNLSASRPQDRQFILSSKKLLLSDSGFYLCAWSPQGSLGYTFGSGTRLTVV.

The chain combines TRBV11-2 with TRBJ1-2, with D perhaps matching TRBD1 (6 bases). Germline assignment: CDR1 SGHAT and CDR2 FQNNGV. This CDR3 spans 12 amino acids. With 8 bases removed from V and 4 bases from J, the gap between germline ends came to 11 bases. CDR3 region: CASGGHSYGYTF. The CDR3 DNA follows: TGTGCCAGCGGGGGACACAGCTATGGCTACACCTTC.

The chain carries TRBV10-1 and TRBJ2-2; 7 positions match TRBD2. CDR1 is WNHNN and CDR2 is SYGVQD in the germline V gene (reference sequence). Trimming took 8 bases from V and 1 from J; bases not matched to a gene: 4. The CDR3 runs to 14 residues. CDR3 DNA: TGCGCCAGCCAGCTAGCGGTGAACACCGGGGAGCTGTTTTTT. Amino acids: CASQLAVNTGELFF.